These 10 T cell receptor beta chains were sequenced from one sample in a study of cytomegalovirus exposure and HLA in healthy donors. The PCR ran on 60 Vbeta and 13 Jbeta primers. Some clones are missing from TCRdb's copy, which holds only in-frame ones; the method was immunoSEQ multiplex PCR. In the table there are about 190,000 clones, around 83% of which are singletons. Sequencing was done on a sample of PBMCs. Receptor source: a man aged 35-49 years in good health and CMV-seropositive.

This clone turned up a few times. The gene calls are TRBV6-5 and TRBJ2-3; 10 bases fit TRBD2. The V and J ends lost 6 bases and 6 bases, in that order; junction bases with no gene match: 9. Looked up from germline, CDR1 is MNHEY and CDR2 is SVGAGI. The length of the CDR3 is 15 residues. The CDR3, as DNA: TGTGCCAGCAGACTCCGACTAGCGGGTGTGGATACGCAGTATTTT. Its translation is CASRLRLAGVDTQYF.

The chain couples TRBV7-8 to TRBJ1-4, with unresolved D. Trimming removed 0 bases from V and 7 bases from J, with 9 bases in between. CDR3 length: 14 residues. Germline values: CDR1 SGHVS, CDR2 FQNEAQ. CDR3 loop: CASSLALTSEKLFF. In DNA form, the CDR3 reads TGTGCCAGCAGCTTAGCGCTTACATCTGAAAAACTGTTTTTT.

J is TRBJ2-5 and V is TRBV5-5, with a possible D match to TRBD2 (6 bases). This CDR3 is 15 amino acids long. V gave up 0 bases and J gave up 5 bases, with 14 bases separating them. Germline V lookup: CDR1 SGHKS, CDR2 YYEKEE (reference sequence). The CDR3 DNA sequence: TGTGCCAGCAGCTTGGGCCCGACTAGTCTGGAGACCCAGTACTTC. Protein: CASSLGPTSLETQYF.

The chain uses TRBV6-5 and TRBJ1-3; TRBD1 matches 8 bases. CDR1 is MNHEY and CDR2 is SVGAGI in the germline V gene. Trimming took 8 bases from V and 2 from J; bases not matched to a gene: 2. This CDR3 comprises 13 residues. CDR3 amino acids: CASRTGTGNTIYF. The CDR3 nucleotides are TGTGCCAGCCGGACAGGGACTGGAAACACCATATATTTT.

The chain couples TRBV2 to TRBJ2-7; D may be TRBD1 (5 bases). The CDR3 loop spans 14 amino acids. Germline V gene data show CDR1 as SNHLY and CDR2 as FYNNEI. V was trimmed by 3 bases and J by 3 bases, leaving 12 bases between them. The CDR3 protein is CASSEQGVGYEQYF. CDR3 DNA: TGTGCCAGCAGTGAGCAGGGCGTAGGCTACGAGCAGTACTTC.

This clone came up a few times. V gene TRBV6-5 combines with J gene TRBJ2-1; D remains unclear. There are 14 residues in the CDR3. Germline CDR1 reads MNHEY; CDR2 reads SVGAGI. Trimming removed 6 bases at V and 2 bases at J, with 11 bases between. The chain's CDR3 is CASSPSGAYNEQFF. CDR3 bases: TGTGCCAGCAGCCCGTCAGGTGCCTACAATGAGCAGTTCTTC.

The rearrangement links TRBV7-9 to TRBJ1-4; 9 nucleotides match TRBD1. Per the germline V gene, CDR1 is SEHNR and CDR2 is FQNEAQ (reference sequence). CDR3 length: 15 residues. The V gene end was trimmed by 4 bases and the J gene end by 8 bases; junction bases not matched to a gene: 8. The CDR3 DNA is TGTGCCAGCAGCTCAAACAGGGGGCTACGGGAAAAACTGTTTTTT. Its translation is CASSSNRGLREKLFF.

This clone came up a few times. The V gene is TRBV18, the J gene TRBJ1-4; the D gene is possibly TRBD1 (6 bases). Per the germline V gene, CDR1 is KGHSH and CDR2 is LQKENI. The V end was cut by 4 bases, the J end by 0 bases, with 12 bases between. The CDR3 consists of 16 residues. The CDR3, as DNA: TGTGCCAGCTCACACAGGGAAACGGCAACTAATGAAAAACTGTTTTTT. It yields the protein CASSHRETATNEKLFF. The full variable domain, with the rest looked up from reference TRBV18 and TRBJ1-4, is NAGVMQNPRHLVRRRGQEARLRCSPMKGHSHVYWYRQLPEEGLKFMVYLQKENIIDESGMPKERFSAEFPKEGPSILRIQQVVRGDSAAYFCASSHRETATNEKLFFGSGTQLSVL.

This chain links TRBV28 with TRBJ1-2, with 7 bases that match TRBD1. V trimming: 5 bases; J trimming: 2 bases; junction bases outside the gene matches: 5. CDR1 is MDHEN, CDR2 SYDVKM, per germline. The CDR3 is made up of 14 amino acids. The DNA of the CDR3 is TGTGCCAGCAGTCCAGGGGGGTCGAACTATGGCTACACCTTC. Amino acid sequence: CASSPGGSNYGYTF.

This clone turned up a few times. V gene TRBV29-1 combines with J gene TRBJ2-3, with 13 bases that match TRBD2. Unmatched junction bases numbered 9, after V lost 7 bases and J lost 2 bases. The CDR3 covers 16 residues. From germline, CDR1 is SQVTM and CDR2 ANQGSEA. The CDR3 sequence is CSAKGLAGLLTDTQYF. The CDR3 nucleotides read TGCAGCGCCAAGGGACTAGCGGGACTTCTCACAGATACGCAGTATTTT.